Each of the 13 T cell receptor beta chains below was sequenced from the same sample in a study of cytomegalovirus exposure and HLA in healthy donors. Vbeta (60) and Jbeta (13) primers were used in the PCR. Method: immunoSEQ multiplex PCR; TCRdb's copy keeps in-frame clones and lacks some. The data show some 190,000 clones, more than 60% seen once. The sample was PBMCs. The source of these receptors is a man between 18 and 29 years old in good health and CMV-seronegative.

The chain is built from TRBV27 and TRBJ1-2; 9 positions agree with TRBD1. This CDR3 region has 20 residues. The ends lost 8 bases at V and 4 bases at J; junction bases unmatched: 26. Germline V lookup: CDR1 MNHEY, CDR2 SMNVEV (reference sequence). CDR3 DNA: TGTGCCAGCGGCTCAGCGGGTGATCCCAAACAGGGGGCGCATGGCTATGGCTACACCTTC. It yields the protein CASGSAGDPKQGAHGYGYTF.

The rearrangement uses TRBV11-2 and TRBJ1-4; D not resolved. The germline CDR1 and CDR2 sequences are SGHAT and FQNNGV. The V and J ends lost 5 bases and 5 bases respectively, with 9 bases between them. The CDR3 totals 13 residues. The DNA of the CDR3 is TGTGCCAGCAGCGGCCCGGAGAATGAAAAACTGTTTTTT. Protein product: CASSGPENEKLFF.

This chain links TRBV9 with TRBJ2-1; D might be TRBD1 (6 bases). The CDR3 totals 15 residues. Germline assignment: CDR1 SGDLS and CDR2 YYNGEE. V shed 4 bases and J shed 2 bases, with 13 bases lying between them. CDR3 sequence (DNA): TGTGCCAGCAGCCAATCGGGACAACCCTACAATGAGCAGTTCTTC. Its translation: CASSQSGQPYNEQFF.

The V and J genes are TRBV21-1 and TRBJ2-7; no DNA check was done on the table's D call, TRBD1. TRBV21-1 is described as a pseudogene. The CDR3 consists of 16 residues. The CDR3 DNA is TGTGCCAGCAGCACCCGACAGGGTCCGAGCTCCTACGAGCAGTACTTC. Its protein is CASSTRQGPSSYEQYF.

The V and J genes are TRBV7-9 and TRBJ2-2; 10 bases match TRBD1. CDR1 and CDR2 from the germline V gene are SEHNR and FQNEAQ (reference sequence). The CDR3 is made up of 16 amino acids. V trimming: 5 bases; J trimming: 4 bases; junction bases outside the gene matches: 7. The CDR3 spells CASSLGQGGITGELFF. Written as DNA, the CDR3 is TGTGCCAGCAGCCTAGGACAGGGGGGCATCACCGGGGAGCTGTTTTTT.

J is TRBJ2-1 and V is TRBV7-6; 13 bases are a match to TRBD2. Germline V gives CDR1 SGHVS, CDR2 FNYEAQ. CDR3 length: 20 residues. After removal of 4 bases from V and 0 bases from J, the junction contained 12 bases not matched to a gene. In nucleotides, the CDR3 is TGTGCCAGCAGCTCCCAGTCCGGGACTAGCGGGGAATTCTCCTACAATGAGCAGTTCTTC. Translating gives CASSSQSGTSGEFSYNEQFF.

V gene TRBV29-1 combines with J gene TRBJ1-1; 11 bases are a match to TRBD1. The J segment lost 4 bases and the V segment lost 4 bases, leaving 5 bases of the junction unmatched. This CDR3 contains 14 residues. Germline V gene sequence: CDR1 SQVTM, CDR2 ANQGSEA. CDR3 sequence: CSVGPGTGGTEAFF. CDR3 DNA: TGCAGCGTTGGCCCCGGGACAGGGGGCACTGAAGCTTTCTTT.

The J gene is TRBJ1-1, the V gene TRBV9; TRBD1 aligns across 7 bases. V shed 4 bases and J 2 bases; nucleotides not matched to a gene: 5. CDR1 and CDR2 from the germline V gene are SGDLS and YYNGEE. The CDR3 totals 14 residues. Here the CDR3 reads CASSTGVGNTEAFF. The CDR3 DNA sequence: TGTGCCAGCAGCACAGGGGTCGGAAACACTGAAGCTTTCTTT.

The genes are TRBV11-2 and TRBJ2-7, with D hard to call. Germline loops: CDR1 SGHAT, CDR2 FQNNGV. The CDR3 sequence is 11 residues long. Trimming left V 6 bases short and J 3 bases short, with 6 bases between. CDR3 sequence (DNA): TGTGCCAGCAGTTTTAACTACGAGCAGTACTTC. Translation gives CASSFNYEQYF.

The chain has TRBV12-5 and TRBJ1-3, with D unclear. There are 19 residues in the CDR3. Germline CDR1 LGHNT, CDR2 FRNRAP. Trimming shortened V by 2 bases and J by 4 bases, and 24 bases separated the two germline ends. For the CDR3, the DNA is TGTGCTAGTGGTTTGACCCCGGGAGCGTTCAGGCGATCCGGAAACACCATATATTTT. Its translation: CASGLTPGAFRRSGNTIYF.

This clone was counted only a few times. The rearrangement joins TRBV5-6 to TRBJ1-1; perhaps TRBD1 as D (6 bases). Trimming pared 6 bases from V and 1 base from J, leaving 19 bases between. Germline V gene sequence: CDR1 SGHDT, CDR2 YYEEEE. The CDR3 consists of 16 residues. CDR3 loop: CASTLLIGTSNTEAFF. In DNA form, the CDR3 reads TGTGCCAGCACCCTCCTTATAGGGACATCGAACACTGAAGCTTTCTTT.

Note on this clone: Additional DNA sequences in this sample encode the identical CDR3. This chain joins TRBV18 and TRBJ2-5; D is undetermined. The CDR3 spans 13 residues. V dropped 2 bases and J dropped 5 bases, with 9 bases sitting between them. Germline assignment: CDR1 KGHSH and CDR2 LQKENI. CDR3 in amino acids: CASSPGLQETQYF. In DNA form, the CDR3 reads TGTGCCAGCTCACCAGGGTTACAGGAGACCCAGTACTTC.

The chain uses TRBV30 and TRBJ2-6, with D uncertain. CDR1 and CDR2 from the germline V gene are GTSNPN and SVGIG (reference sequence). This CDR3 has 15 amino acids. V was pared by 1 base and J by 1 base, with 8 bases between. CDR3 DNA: TGTGCCTGGAGTGATTTTTCATCTGGGGCCAACGTCCTGACTTTC. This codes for CAWSDFSSGANVLTF.